The 11 T cell receptor beta chains presented below share a single source sample, sequenced in a study of tumor-infiltrating lymphocytes in glioblastoma multiforme. TCRB libraries came from RNA via three nested multiplex PCR rounds. In TCRdb, the multiplex PCR reads were re-called with MiXCR into one record per CDR3 protein. This sample has 8,500 to 9,500 distinct CDR3 sequences, with 74% found just once. The sample taken for sequencing was brain tumor tissue. The origin of the receptors is a male donor with glioblastoma.

The rearrangement links TRBV6-5 to TRBJ2-1, with TRBD1 matching 7 bases. This CDR3 has 15 residues. The junction had 14 bases not matched to a gene; V was cut back by 9 bases and J by 6 bases. Looked up from germline, CDR1 is MNHEY and CDR2 is SVGAGI. The CDR3, as DNA: TGTGCCAGGAGCTATGAAGGGGGCTTAATCAATGAGCAGTTCTTC. Translated, it gives CARSYEGGLINEQFF.

V usage is TRBV20-1 and J usage is TRBJ2-3; possible D gene TRBD1, 6 bases. Germline CDR1 and CDR2: DFQATT and SNEGSKA (reference sequence). This CDR3 is 15 amino acids long. V was pared by 6 bases and J by 2 bases, with 18 bases between. CDR3 in DNA: TGCAGTGCGGTAACGGGACATCATCTCACAGATACGCAGTATTTT. It specifies CSAVTGHHLTDTQYF.

With regard to this clonotype: One end of the junction does not line up with germline, which may come from a read error. The chain couples TRBV12-3 or TRBV12-4 to TRBJ2-1; no reliable D call. The CDR3 runs 11 residues. In nucleotides, the CDR3 is TGTGCCAGCGTGGTTTACAATGAGCTGTTCTTC. Protein sequence: CASVVYNELFF.

The J gene is TRBJ2-5, the V gene TRBV20-1; 8 bases are a match to TRBD1. This CDR3 has 12 residues. CDR1 DFQATT and CDR2 SNEGSKA come from the germline V gene (reference sequence). Losses at the gene ends were 8 bases for V and 1 base for J; bases not matched to a gene: 3. This CDR3 reads CSPQGAQETQYF. In DNA, the CDR3 is TGCAGTCCCCAGGGGGCCCAAGAGACCCAGTACTTC.

The chain is built from TRBV6-2 or TRBV6-3 and TRBJ2-1, with 9 bases lining up with TRBD1. With 4 bases clipped from V and 5 bases from J, the junction kept 6 bases outside the gene matches. The CDR3 is 15 residues long. Germline-derived CDR1 and CDR2 are MNHEY and SVGEGT. This CDR3 is CASSFRDRDHNEQFF. CDR3 nucleotides: TGTGCCAGCAGTTTCCGGGACAGGGACCACAATGAGCAGTTCTTC.

This clonotype counts as medium-sized. The chain has TRBV12-3 or TRBV12-4 and TRBJ2-1; TRBD2 might be the D (7 bases). The CDR3 runs 15 residues. Deletions cut 8 bases from V and 7 bases from J, with 21 bases between. The CDR3, as DNA: TGTGCCAGCGTTACCCTGGGGGGGCCGGAGAATGAGCAGTTCTTC. It specifies CASVTLGGPENEQFF.

The chain links TRBV20-1 to TRBJ2-4; 7 bases map to TRBD2. V was clipped by 5 bases and J by 1 base; unmatched bases: 2. The CDR3 has 13 amino acids. Germline V CDR1 and CDR2: DFQATT, SNEGSKA (reference sequence). DNA of the CDR3: TGCAGTGCTGGGGGGGTGGCCAAAAACATTCAGTACTTC. It yields the protein CSAGGVAKNIQYF.

This chain connects TRBV29-1 to TRBJ2-7; a possible D gene is TRBD1 (5 bases). Germline-derived CDR1 and CDR2 are SQVTM and ANQGSEA. Between the trimmed V and J ends, which lost 1 base and 7 bases, there was a span of 14 bases. The CDR3 is 13 residues long. DNA for the CDR3: TGCAGCGTTGAAGTTGACGGGTCAGGGGAGCAGTACTTC. Its translation is CSVEVDGSGEQYF.

This chain joins TRBV11-3 and TRBJ2-7; D may be TRBD1 (5 bases). This CDR3 is built from 14 residues. Germline lookup yields CDR1 SGHNT and CDR2 YENEEA. V was pared by 4 bases and J by 2 bases, with 12 bases between. CDR3 DNA sequence: TGTGCCAGCAGCTCCCAGGACAATCCCTACGAGCAGTACTTC. This translates into CASSSQDNPYEQYF.

As concerns this clonotype: An end of the junction differs from the germline gene, which may be a read error. This sequence joins TRBV29-1 and TRBJ2-5, with D hard to call. CDR3 length: 13 amino acids. Germline V CDR1 and CDR2: SQVTM, ANQGSEA. The CDR3: CSVAPRSRQTQYF. Written as DNA, the CDR3 is TGCAGTGTTGCCCCTCGGAGTCGGCAGACCCAGTACTTC.

In the case of this clonotype: An end of the junction does not agree with germline; a read error may underlie this. The chain's CDR3 is CASNQDGFYTEAFF. In nucleotides, the CDR3 is TGCGCCAGCAACCAAGATGGGTTTTACACTGAAGCTTTCTTT. The chain combines TRBV4-1 with TRBJ1-1, with D unclear. Germline CDR1 is MGHRA and CDR2 is YSYEKL. This CDR3 has 14 amino acids.